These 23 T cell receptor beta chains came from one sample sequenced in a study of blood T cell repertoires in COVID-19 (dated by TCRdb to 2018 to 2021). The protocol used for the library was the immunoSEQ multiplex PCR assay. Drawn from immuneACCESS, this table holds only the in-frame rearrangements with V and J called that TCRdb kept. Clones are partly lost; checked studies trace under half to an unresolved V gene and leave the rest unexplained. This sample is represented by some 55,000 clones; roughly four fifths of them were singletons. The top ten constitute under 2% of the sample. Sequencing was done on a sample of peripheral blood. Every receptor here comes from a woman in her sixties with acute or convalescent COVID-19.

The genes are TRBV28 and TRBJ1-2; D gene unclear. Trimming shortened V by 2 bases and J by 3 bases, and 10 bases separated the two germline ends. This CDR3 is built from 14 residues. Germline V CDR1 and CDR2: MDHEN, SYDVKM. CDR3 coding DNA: TGTGCCAGCAGTTTAAGGCGAGCGCACTATGGCTACACCTTC. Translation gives CASSLRRAHYGYTF.

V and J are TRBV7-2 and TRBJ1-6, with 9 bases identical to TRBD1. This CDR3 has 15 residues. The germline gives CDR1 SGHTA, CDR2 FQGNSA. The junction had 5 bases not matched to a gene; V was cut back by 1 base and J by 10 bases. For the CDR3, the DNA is TGTGCCAGCAGCTTAGAGACAGGGGGTGGATCACCCCTCCACTTT. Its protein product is CASSLETGGGSPLHF.

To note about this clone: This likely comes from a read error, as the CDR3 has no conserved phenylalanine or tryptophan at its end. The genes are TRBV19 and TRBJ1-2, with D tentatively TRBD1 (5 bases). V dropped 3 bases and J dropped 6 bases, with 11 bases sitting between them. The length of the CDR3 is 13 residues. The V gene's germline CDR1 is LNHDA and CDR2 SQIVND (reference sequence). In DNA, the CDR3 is TGTGCCAGTAGTATTTCAGGGATTAATGGCTACACCCTC. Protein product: CASSISGINGYTL.

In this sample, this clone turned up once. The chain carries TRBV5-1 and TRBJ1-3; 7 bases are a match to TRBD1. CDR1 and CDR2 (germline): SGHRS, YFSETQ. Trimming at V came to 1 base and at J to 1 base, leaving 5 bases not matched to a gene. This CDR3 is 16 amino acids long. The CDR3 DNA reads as TGCGCCAGCAGCTTGACCGACAGGGCATCTGGAAACACCATATATTTT. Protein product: CASSLTDRASGNTIYF.

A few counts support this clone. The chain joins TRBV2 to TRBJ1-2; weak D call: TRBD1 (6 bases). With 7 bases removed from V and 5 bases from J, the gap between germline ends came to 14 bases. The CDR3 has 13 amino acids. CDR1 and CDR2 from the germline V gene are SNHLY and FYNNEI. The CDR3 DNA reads TGTGCCAGCATAGGATCGAGGGGGTATGGCTACACCTTC. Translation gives CASIGSRGYGYTF.

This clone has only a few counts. CDR3 DNA sequence: TGTGCCAGCTCATTGGAGGCAGATCAGCCCCAGCATTTT. Encoded protein: CASSLEADQPQHF. The J gene is TRBJ1-5, the V gene TRBV18; D uncertain. Germline V gives CDR1 KGHSH, CDR2 LQKENI. The CDR3 sequence is 13 residues long. Trimming removed 5 bases at V and 5 bases at J, with 10 bases between. The full variable domain, with the rest looked up from reference TRBV18 and TRBJ1-5, is NAGVMQNPRHLVRRRGQEARLRCSPMKGHSHVYWYRQLPEEGLKFMVYLQKENIIDESGMPKERFSAEFPKEGPSILRIQQVVRGDSAAYFCASSLEADQPQHFGDGTRLSIL.

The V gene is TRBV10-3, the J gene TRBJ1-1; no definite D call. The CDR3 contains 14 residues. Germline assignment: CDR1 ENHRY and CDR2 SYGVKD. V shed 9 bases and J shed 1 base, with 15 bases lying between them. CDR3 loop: CAIHERLGNTEAFF. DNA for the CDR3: TGTGCCATTCATGAAAGACTGGGGAACACTGAAGCTTTCTTT.

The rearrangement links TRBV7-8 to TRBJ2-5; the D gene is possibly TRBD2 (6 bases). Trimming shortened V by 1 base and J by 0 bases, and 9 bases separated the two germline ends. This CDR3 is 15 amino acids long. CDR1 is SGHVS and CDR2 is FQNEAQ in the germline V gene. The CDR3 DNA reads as TGTGCCAGCAGCTTAGGCGTAGCGGACCAAGAGACCCAGTACTTC. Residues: CASSLGVADQETQYF.

CDR3 loop: CASSDWFRTSGASYNEQFF. For the CDR3, the DNA is TGTGCCAGCAGTGATTGGTTTCGGACTAGCGGGGCGTCCTACAATGAGCAGTTCTTC. The V gene is TRBV6-1, the J gene TRBJ2-1; 12 bases agree with TRBD2. Per the germline V gene, CDR1 is MNHNS and CDR2 is SASEGT. The junction had 10 bases not matched to a gene; V was cut back by 3 bases and J by 1 base. This CDR3 contains 19 residues.

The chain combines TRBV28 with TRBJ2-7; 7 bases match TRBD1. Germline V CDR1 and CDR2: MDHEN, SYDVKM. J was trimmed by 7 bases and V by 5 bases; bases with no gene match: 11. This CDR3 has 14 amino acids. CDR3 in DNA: TGTGCCAGCAGTGAATTCAACAGGGGCCAGGAGCAGTACTTC. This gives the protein CASSEFNRGQEQYF.

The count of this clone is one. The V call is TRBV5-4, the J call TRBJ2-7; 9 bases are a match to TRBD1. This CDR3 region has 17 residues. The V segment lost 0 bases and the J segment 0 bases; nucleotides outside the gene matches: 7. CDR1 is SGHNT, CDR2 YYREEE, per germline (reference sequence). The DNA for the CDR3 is TGTGCCAGCAGCTTGGACCGACAGGGGGGAAGCTCCTACGAGCAGTACTTC. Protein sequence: CASSLDRQGGSSYEQYF. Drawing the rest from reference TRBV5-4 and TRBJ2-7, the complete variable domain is ETGVTQSPTHLIKTRGQQVTLRCSSQSGHNTVSWYQQALGQGPQFIFQYYREEENGRGNFPPRFSGLQFPNYSSELNVNALELDDSALYLCASSLDRQGGSSYEQYFGPGTRLTVT.

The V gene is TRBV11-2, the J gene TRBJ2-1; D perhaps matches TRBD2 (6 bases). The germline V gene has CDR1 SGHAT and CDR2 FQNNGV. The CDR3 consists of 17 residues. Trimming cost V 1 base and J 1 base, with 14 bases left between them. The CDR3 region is CASSLAGGSSSYNEQFF. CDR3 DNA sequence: TGTGCCAGCAGCTTAGCTGGAGGGAGTTCATCCTACAATGAGCAGTTCTTC. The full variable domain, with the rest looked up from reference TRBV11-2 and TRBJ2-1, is EAGVAQSPRYKIIEKRQSVAFWCNPISGHATLYWYQQILGQGPKLLIQFQNNGVVDDSQLPKDRFSAERLKGVDSTLKIQPAKLEDSAVYLCASSLAGGSSSYNEQFFGPGTRLTVL.

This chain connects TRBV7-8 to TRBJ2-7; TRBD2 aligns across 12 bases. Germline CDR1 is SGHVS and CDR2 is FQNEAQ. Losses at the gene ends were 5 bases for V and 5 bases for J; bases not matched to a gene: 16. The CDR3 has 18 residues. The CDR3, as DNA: TGTGCCAGCAGCGGAGGGGCTAGCGGGGGGGCGGTAATAGACGAGCAGTACTTC. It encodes CASSGGASGGAVIDEQYF.

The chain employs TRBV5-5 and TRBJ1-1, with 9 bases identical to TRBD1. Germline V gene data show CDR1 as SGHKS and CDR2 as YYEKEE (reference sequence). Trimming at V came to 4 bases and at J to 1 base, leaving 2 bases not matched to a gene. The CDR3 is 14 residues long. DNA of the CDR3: TGTGCCAGCAGCCGGGGACAGGGGAACACTGAAGCTTTCTTT. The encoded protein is CASSRGQGNTEAFF.

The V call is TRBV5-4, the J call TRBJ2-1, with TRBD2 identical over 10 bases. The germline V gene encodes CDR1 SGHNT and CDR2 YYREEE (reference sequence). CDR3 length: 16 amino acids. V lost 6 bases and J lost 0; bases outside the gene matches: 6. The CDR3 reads CASKREGSSSYNEQFF. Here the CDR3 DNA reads TGTGCCAGCAAGCGGGAGGGCTCTAGCTCCTACAATGAGCAGTTCTTC. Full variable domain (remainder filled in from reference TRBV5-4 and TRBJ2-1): ETGVTQSPTHLIKTRGQQVTLRCSSQSGHNTVSWYQQALGQGPQFIFQYYREEENGRGNFPPRFSGLQFPNYSSELNVNALELDDSALYLCASKREGSSSYNEQFFGPGTRLTVL.

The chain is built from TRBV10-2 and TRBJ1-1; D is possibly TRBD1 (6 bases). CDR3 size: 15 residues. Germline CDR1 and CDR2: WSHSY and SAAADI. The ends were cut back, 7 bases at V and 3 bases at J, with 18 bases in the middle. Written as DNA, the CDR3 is TGCGCCAGCAAGCCCGGAACAGGGTACGACACTGAAGCTTTCTTT. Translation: CASKPGTGYDTEAFF.

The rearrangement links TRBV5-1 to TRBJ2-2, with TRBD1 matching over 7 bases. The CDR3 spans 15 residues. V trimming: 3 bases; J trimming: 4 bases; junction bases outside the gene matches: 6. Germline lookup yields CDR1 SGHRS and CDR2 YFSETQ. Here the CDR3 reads CASSSGTERTGELFF. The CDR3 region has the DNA TGCGCCAGCAGCTCGGGGACAGAGCGCACCGGGGAGCTGTTTTTT. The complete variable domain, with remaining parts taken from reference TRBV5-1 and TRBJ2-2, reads KAGVTQTPRYLIKTRGQQVTLSCSPISGHRSVSWYQQTPGQGLQFLFEYFSETQRNKGNFPGRFSGRQFSNSRSEMNVSTLELGDSALYLCASSSGTERTGELFFGEGSRLTVL.

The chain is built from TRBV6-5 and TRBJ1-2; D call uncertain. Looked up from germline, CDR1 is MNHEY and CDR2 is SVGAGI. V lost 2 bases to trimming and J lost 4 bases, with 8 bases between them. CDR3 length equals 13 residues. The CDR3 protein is CASSYAGTYGYTF. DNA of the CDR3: TGTGCCAGCAGTTACGCGGGAACCTATGGCTACACCTTC.

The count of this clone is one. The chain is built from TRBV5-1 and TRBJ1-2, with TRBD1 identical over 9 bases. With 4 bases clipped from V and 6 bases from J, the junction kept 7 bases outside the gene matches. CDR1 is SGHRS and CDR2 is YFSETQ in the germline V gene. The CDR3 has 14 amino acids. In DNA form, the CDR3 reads TGCGCCAGCAGCCCGGACAGGGGAGTAGATGGCTACACCTTC. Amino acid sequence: CASSPDRGVDGYTF.

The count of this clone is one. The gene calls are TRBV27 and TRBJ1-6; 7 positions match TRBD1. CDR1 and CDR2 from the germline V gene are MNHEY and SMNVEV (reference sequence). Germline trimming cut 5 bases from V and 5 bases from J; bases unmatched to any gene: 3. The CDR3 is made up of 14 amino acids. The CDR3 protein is CASSLGQNNSPLHF. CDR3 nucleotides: TGTGCCAGCAGTCTGGGACAGAATAATTCACCCCTCCACTTT.

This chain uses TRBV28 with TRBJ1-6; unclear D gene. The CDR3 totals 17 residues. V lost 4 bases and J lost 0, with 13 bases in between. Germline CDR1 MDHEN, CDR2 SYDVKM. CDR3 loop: CASSSGRRSSYNSPLHF. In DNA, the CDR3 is TGTGCCAGCAGTTCCGGAAGACGGAGCTCCTATAATTCACCCCTCCACTTT.

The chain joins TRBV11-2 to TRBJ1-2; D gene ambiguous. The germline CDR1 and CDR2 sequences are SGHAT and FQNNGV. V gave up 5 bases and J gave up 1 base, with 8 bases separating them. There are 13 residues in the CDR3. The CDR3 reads CASSPEVNYGYTF. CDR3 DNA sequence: TGTGCCAGCAGCCCCGAGGTTAACTATGGCTACACCTTC.

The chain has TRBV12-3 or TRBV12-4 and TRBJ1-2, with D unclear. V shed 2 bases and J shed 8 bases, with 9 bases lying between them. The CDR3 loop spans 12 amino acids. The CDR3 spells CASSLSVHGYTF. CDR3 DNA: TGTGCCAGCAGTTTATCAGTTCACGGCTACACCTTC.